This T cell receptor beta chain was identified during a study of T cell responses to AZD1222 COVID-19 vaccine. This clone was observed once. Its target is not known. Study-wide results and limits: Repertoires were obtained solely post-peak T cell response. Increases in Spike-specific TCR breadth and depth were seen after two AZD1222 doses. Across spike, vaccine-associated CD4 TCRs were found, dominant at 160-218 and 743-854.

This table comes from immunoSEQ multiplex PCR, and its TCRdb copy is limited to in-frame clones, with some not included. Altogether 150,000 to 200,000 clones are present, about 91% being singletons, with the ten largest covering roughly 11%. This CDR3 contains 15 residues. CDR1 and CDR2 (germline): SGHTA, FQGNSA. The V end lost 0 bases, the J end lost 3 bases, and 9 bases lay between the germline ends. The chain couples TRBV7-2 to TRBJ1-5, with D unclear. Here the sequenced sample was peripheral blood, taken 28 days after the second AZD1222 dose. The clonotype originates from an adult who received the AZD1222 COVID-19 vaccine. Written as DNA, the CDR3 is TGTGCCAGCAGCTTAGCCCCCACAGTCAATCAGCCCCAGCATTTT. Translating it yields CASSLAPTVNQPQHF.